The 19 T cell receptor beta chains given below trace back to one sample, sequenced in a study of early T cells in non-severe SARS-CoV-2 infection. MiXCR, run by TCRdb on the 5' RACE reads, gives a single entry per CDR3 protein. Of 55,000 to 80,000 distinct CDR3 sequences listed, around 10% are singletons. Material: whole blood. These receptors were obtained from an adult who was a healthcare worker with PCR-confirmed SARS-CoV-2 infection or an uninfected control (not recorded which).

This clonotype was detected ten times or more. The chain couples TRBV6-1 to TRBJ1-1; D is unresolved. This CDR3 comprises 14 residues. V gave up 7 bases and J gave up 0 bases, with 12 bases separating them. CDR1 and CDR2 (germline): MNHNS, SASEGT. The CDR3 region is CASTRNEMNTEAFF. CDR3 in DNA: TGTGCCAGCACCAGGAACGAAATGAACACTGAAGCTTTCTTT.

Here the CDR3 reads CASSYVSSGEGEQFF. The DNA for the CDR3 is TGTGCCAGCAGTTACGTGTCTAGCGGAGAGGGTGAGCAGTTCTTC. The J gene is TRBJ2-1, the V gene TRBV6-5, with 7 bases that match TRBD2. The CDR3 runs to 15 residues. The germline CDR1 and CDR2 sequences are MNHEY and SVGAGI. V trimming: 2 bases; J trimming: 9 bases; junction bases outside the gene matches: 10.

This clonotype was seen a few times. This chain links TRBV29-1 with TRBJ2-1; D tentatively fits TRBD1 or TRBD2 (5 bases each). This CDR3 spans 14 amino acids. From germline, CDR1 is SQVTM and CDR2 ANQGSEA. Trimming took 4 bases from V and 0 from J, leaving 10 bases between them. The DNA for the CDR3 is TGCAGCGTTGTTCGGGGCTTCTCCTACAATGAGCAGTTCTTC. This codes for CSVVRGFSYNEQFF.

This clonotype has at least ten counts. The chain employs TRBV29-1 and TRBJ1-2; TRBD1 matches 7 bases. This CDR3 has 12 residues. Per germline, CDR1 SQVTM and CDR2 ANQGSEA. Germline trimming cut 7 bases from V and 8 bases from J; bases unmatched to any gene: 10. DNA for the CDR3: TGCAGCGGCACATACAGGGGCGGAGGCTACACCTTC. This translates into CSGTYRGGGYTF.

The chain has TRBV6-1 and TRBJ2-7; no reliable D call. Trimming removed 3 bases at V and 3 bases at J, with 12 bases between. Looked up from germline, CDR1 is MNHNS and CDR2 is SASEGT. The CDR3 length is 14 residues. CDR3 coding DNA: TGTGCCAGCAGTGATTCCGTTTTAATCTACGAGCAGTACTTC. Protein sequence: CASSDSVLIYEQYF.

This clonotype was detected a few times. As DNA, the CDR3 is TGCGCCAGCAGCCAAGTGTGGGTTAGCGGGAGGGACTACGAGCAGTACTTC. Encoded protein: CASSQVWVSGRDYEQYF. The chain recombines TRBV4-1 with TRBJ2-7; 11 bases agree with TRBD2. The CDR3 has 17 residues. The V segment lost 1 base and the J segment 3 bases; nucleotides outside the gene matches: 8. The germline V gene has CDR1 MGHRA and CDR2 YSYEKL.

This clonotype was picked up many times. This chain joins TRBV20-1 and TRBJ1-1, with unresolved D. The length of the CDR3 is 11 residues. CDR1 is DFQATT, CDR2 SNEGSKA, per germline (reference sequence). The ends were cut back, 3 bases at V and 11 bases at J, with 13 bases in the middle. CDR3 in amino acids: CSASNPPGAFF. The CDR3, as DNA: TGCAGTGCTAGCAACCCCCCCGGGGCTTTCTTT.

This clonotype was counted a few times. V usage is TRBV7-3 and J usage is TRBJ2-3; 12 bases align to TRBD2. The CDR3 covers 18 residues. Germline V gives CDR1 SGHTA, CDR2 FQGTGA. Unmatched junction bases numbered 8, after V lost 4 bases and J lost 0 bases. This CDR3 reads CASSSTSGGQTSTDTQYF. For the CDR3, the DNA is TGTGCCAGCAGCTCGACTAGCGGGGGACAGACTAGCACAGATACGCAGTATTTT. Based on the CDR3 plus reference TRBV7-3 and TRBJ2-3, the full variable domain is GAGVSQTPSNKVTEKGKYVELRCDPISGHTALYWYRQSLGQGPEFLIYFQGTGAADDSGLPNDRFFAVRPEGSVSTLKIQRTERGDSAVYLCASSSTSGGQTSTDTQYFGPGTRLTVL.

This clonotype was seen many times. The gene calls are TRBV5-6 and TRBJ1-1; no firm D call. V was pared by 0 bases and J by 2 bases, with 8 bases between. Germline V CDR1 and CDR2: SGHDT, YYEEEE. There are 14 residues in the CDR3. This chain's CDR3 is CASSLASGNTEAFF. Here the CDR3 DNA reads TGTGCCAGCAGCTTGGCATCCGGCAACACTGAAGCTTTCTTT.

The chain employs TRBV10-3 and TRBJ1-1, with TRBD1 matching over 10 bases. This CDR3 has 15 amino acids. V lost 4 bases and J lost 3; bases outside the gene matches: 5. From germline, CDR1 is ENHRY and CDR2 SYGVKD. The CDR3 nucleotides are TGTGCCATCAGTGGAACCGGGACAGGGGACACTGAAGCTTTCTTT. Translation gives CAISGTGTGDTEAFF.

This clonotype was seen repeatedly, ten times or more. V is TRBV10-2 and J is TRBJ2-5; 11 nucleotides align to TRBD1. This CDR3 has 15 amino acids. Trimming took 4 bases from V and 2 from J; bases not matched to a gene: 3. The germline gives CDR1 WSHSY, CDR2 SAAADI. The CDR3: CASSVRDRGQETQYF. DNA for the CDR3: TGCGCCAGCAGTGTCCGGGACAGGGGGCAAGAGACCCAGTACTTC.

This clonotype was seen more than once but under ten times. The genes are TRBV12-3 or TRBV12-4 and TRBJ1-1, with 7 bases aligning to TRBD1. V dropped 5 bases and J dropped 4; count of bases not matched to a gene: 10. The CDR3 sequence is 15 residues long. CDR3 sequence reads: CASSDMGQTFTEAFF. The CDR3 nucleotides are TGTGCCAGCAGTGACATGGGACAGACCTTCACTGAAGCTTTCTTT.

The table lists this clonotype with many counts. The CDR3 nucleotides read TGTGCCAGCAGCCAAGTTAGGGCAGATACGCAGTATTTT. Protein sequence: CASSQVRADTQYF. The chain has TRBV3-1 and TRBJ2-3, with no clear D. There are 13 residues in the CDR3. The germline V and J ends were trimmed by 1 base and 4 bases, with 6 bases remaining between them. Germline V CDR1 and CDR2: LGHDT, YNNKEL (reference sequence).

This clonotype was counted many times. The chain combines TRBV12-3 or TRBV12-4 with TRBJ2-7; a possible D gene is TRBD2 (5 bases). Trimming shortened V by 8 bases and J by 2 bases, and 16 bases separated the two germline ends. This CDR3 is built from 14 residues. The CDR3 spells CASSDQRVPYEQYF. In DNA, the CDR3 is TGTGCCAGCTCAGATCAGAGGGTCCCCTACGAGCAGTACTTC.

This clonotype was counted ten times or more. The chain has TRBV12-3 or TRBV12-4 and TRBJ1-3, with D tentatively TRBD1 (6 bases). V dropped 6 bases and J dropped 0 bases, with 9 bases sitting between them. The CDR3 length is 14 residues. The CDR3 nucleotides are TGTGCCAGCAGCCCACAGGGCTCTGGAAACACCATATATTTT. Translation: CASSPQGSGNTIYF.

This clonotype came up many times. The V and J genes are TRBV11-2 and TRBJ2-1, with 13 bases lining up with TRBD2. Germline V CDR1 and CDR2: SGHAT, FQNNGV. The junction had 5 bases not matched to a gene; V was cut back by 5 bases and J by 7 bases. CDR3 length equals 15 residues. The CDR3 is CASSPRLAGGNEQFF. CDR3 bases: TGTGCCAGCAGCCCCCGACTAGCGGGAGGTAATGAGCAGTTCTTC.

Many counts were recorded for this clonotype. The chain is built from TRBV7-9 and TRBJ2-3; D gene unclear. Per germline, CDR1 SEHNR and CDR2 FQNEAQ (reference sequence). V was cut by 1 base and J by 6 bases, with 11 bases left in between. The CDR3 loop spans 14 amino acids. The CDR3 DNA reads as TGTGCCAGCAGCTTAGAACCCATGGGGGATACGCAGTATTTT. Translation: CASSLEPMGDTQYF. Based on the CDR3 plus reference TRBV7-9 and TRBJ2-3, the full variable domain is DTGVSQNPRHKITKRGQNVTFRCDPISEHNRLYWYRQTLGQGPEFLTYFQNEAQLEKSRLLSDRFSAERPKGSFSTLEIQRTEQGDSAMYLCASSLEPMGDTQYFGPGTRLTVL.

This clonotype showed up many times. V usage is TRBV19 and J usage is TRBJ2-1, with TRBD2 matching 7 bases. This CDR3 has 11 residues. The junction had 5 bases not matched to a gene; V was cut back by 6 bases and J by 12 bases. Germline assignment: CDR1 LNHDA and CDR2 SQIVND (reference sequence). CDR3 sequence: CASSSGGTQFF. The CDR3 DNA reads TGTGCCAGTAGCTCCGGGGGGACGCAGTTCTTC.

In its sample, this clonotype was seen many times. The genes are TRBV7-6 and TRBJ2-2, with TRBD2 matching 7 bases. In germline, CDR1 is SGHVS, CDR2 FNYEAQ. The CDR3 loop spans 20 amino acids. Trimming cost V 2 bases and J 5 bases; bases outside gene matches: 20. The CDR3 spells CASSLLGLGRIEAGTGELFF. In DNA, the CDR3 is TGTGCCAGCAGCTTACTCGGACTAGGGCGGATAGAGGCAGGAACCGGGGAGCTGTTTTTT.